Below, 30 T cell receptor beta chains from the same sample are listed, as sequenced in a study of technical replicates of blood from a handful of donors (TCRdb year 2017). Receptors were amplified or captured by the immunoSEQ multiplex PCR assay. The clones in this table, taken by TCRdb from immuneACCESS, are in-frame only. Not every clone is retained; where verified, under half of the shortfall comes from an unresolved V gene, and the cause of the rest is unknown. The sample profile shows about 68,000 clones; around 97% of them were found once. The ten most abundant clones make up 0.2% to 0.3% of the sample. Sequencing was performed on T cells isolated from PBMCs. The receptor set was obtained from a human donor in good health.

The rearrangement links TRBV19 to TRBJ2-5, with TRBD2 matching over 15 bases. The CDR3 contains 17 residues. Trimming removed 3 bases from V and 1 base from J; junction bases left unmatched: 3. Germline V gives CDR1 LNHDA, CDR2 SQIVND (reference sequence). This CDR3 is CASSIGLAGGVQETQYF. As DNA, the CDR3 is TGTGCCAGTAGTATCGGACTAGCGGGGGGGGTCCAAGAGACCCAGTACTTC.

J is TRBJ2-1 and V is TRBV29-1; TRBD1 agrees at 10 bases. The CDR3 covers 13 residues. Germline CDR1 is SQVTM and CDR2 is ANQGSEA. V lost 7 bases and J lost 7; bases outside the gene matches: 7. The CDR3 spells CSAGQGTGNEQFF. The CDR3 bases are TGCAGCGCGGGACAGGGGACGGGGAATGAGCAGTTCTTC.

On this clone: The same CDR3 can be traced to other DNA sequences in this sample. The V and J genes are TRBV30 and TRBJ1-1, with a tentative D call TRBD1 (5 bases). The germline CDR1 and CDR2 sequences are GTSNPN and SVGIG (reference sequence). CDR3 length: 11 residues. V was shortened by 2 bases and J by 4 bases, with 5 bases between the two germline ends. CDR3 sequence: CAWSRGTEAFF. The CDR3 bases are TGTGCCTGGAGTAGGGGCACTGAAGCTTTCTTT.

The CDR3 loop reads CASSPDSLSYEQYF. In nucleotides, the CDR3 is TGCGCCAGCAGCCCTGACAGCCTATCCTACGAGCAGTACTTC. This chain connects TRBV5-1 to TRBJ2-7; D possibly corresponds to TRBD1 (5 bases). The CDR3 has 14 amino acids. V lost 4 bases and J 1 base, leaving 12 bases between the germline ends. Germline V gene sequence: CDR1 SGHRS, CDR2 YFSETQ.

Here the CDR3 reads CASSQILMRDNNEQFF. The CDR3 nucleotides are TGCGCCAGCAGCCAGATCCTAATGCGGGATAACAATGAGCAGTTCTTC. The rearrangement links TRBV4-1 to TRBJ2-1, with D perhaps TRBD2 (6 bases). The CDR3 is 16 amino acids. From germline, CDR1 is MGHRA and CDR2 YSYEKL. With 3 bases removed from V and 5 bases from J, the gap between germline ends came to 17 bases.

This chain links TRBV18 with TRBJ1-4; TRBD1 is a possible D gene (6 bases). V dropped 4 bases and J dropped 5 bases, with 23 bases sitting between them. The germline CDR1 and CDR2 sequences are KGHSH and LQKENI. This CDR3 has 18 amino acids. The CDR3 here is CASSLNTRTGPTNEKLFF. Here the CDR3 DNA reads TGTGCCAGCTCACTGAACACCCGAACAGGGCCGACAAATGAAAAACTGTTTTTT.

This clone was detected only once. The chain carries TRBV9 and TRBJ2-1; 7 bases fit TRBD2. Germline V gene lookup returns CDR1 SGDLS and CDR2 YYNGEE. The CDR3 length is 15 residues. With 1 base clipped from V and 6 bases from J, the junction kept 7 bases outside the gene matches. The CDR3 reads CASSVRAGVSNEQFF. CDR3 coding DNA: TGTGCCAGCAGCGTAAGGGCGGGAGTCTCCAATGAGCAGTTCTTC.

This chain connects TRBV7-5 to TRBJ1-2; the table gives TRBD1 as D, unverified against the DNA. TRBV7-5 represents a pseudogene. This CDR3 has 15 amino acids. CDR3 nucleotide sequence: TGTGTCAGAAGCCCCCAGCAGGGGTGGAACTATGGCTACACCTTC. Translated, it gives CVRSPQQGWNYGYTF.

The chain is built from TRBV29-1 and TRBJ2-4; perhaps TRBD2 as D (7 bases). Trimming removed 1 base at V and 2 bases at J, with 15 bases between. CDR1 is SQVTM, CDR2 ANQGSEA, per germline. The CDR3 sequence is 16 residues long. CDR3 protein: CSVEGGRELTKNIQYF. CDR3 coding DNA: TGCAGCGTTGAAGGGGGGCGGGAGCTCACCAAAAACATTCAGTACTTC.

The rearrangement links TRBV29-1 to TRBJ2-1; 7 positions agree with TRBD1. The germline V gene encodes CDR1 SQVTM and CDR2 ANQGSEA. The CDR3 contains 13 residues. V lost 7 bases and J lost 5; bases outside the gene matches: 8. CDR3 protein: CSGTGTDHNEQFF. The CDR3, as DNA: TGCAGCGGGACCGGGACAGACCACAATGAGCAGTTCTTC.

V and J are TRBV7-3 and TRBJ1-1, with D unresolved. V dropped 8 bases and J dropped 3 bases, with 13 bases sitting between them. CDR1 SGHTA and CDR2 FQGTGA come from the germline V gene. The CDR3 totals 13 residues. CDR3 loop: CASRGGRYTEAFF. The CDR3 DNA reads as TGTGCCAGCCGCGGAGGGAGGTACACTGAAGCTTTCTTT.

The J gene is TRBJ2-3, the V gene TRBV7-3; 7 bases are shared with TRBD2. Germline V gene sequence: CDR1 SGHTA, CDR2 FQGTGA. The CDR3 is 16 amino acids. The trim removed 1 base at V and 1 base at J, leaving 5 bases unmatched. As DNA, the CDR3 is TGTGCCAGCAGCTTAATGGGAACTAGCGGCACAGATACGCAGTATTTT. Translation: CASSLMGTSGTDTQYF.

This chain connects TRBV7-9 to TRBJ1-1; D ambiguous. CDR1 is SEHNR, CDR2 FQNEAQ, per germline (reference sequence). Trimming removed 0 bases from V and 10 bases from J, with 15 bases in between. CDR3 length: 14 residues. Written as DNA, the CDR3 is TGTGCCAGCAGCTTAGCCACAGCAGTCGTTATAGCTTTCTTT. Translation: CASSLATAVVIAFF.

The gene calls are TRBV9 and TRBJ2-3, with 8 bases identical to TRBD2. V trimming: 4 bases; J trimming: 4 bases; junction bases outside the gene matches: 14. The CDR3 has 17 residues. CDR1 and CDR2 from the germline V gene are SGDLS and YYNGEE. This chain's CDR3 is CASSIPLSGSGADTQYF. CDR3 DNA sequence: TGTGCCAGCAGCATCCCACTCAGCGGGAGTGGCGCAGATACGCAGTATTTT.

V and J are TRBV18 and TRBJ1-1, with 9 bases aligning to TRBD1. Germline assignment: CDR1 KGHSH and CDR2 LQKENI. V was clipped by 3 bases and J by 7 bases; unmatched bases: 6. This CDR3 region has 14 residues. CDR3 bases: TGTGCCAGCTCACCGATGACAGGGGGGAATGAAGCTTTCTTT. Translating it yields CASSPMTGGNEAFF. The complete variable domain, with remaining parts taken from reference TRBV18 and TRBJ1-1, reads NAGVMQNPRHLVRRRGQEARLRCSPMKGHSHVYWYRQLPEEGLKFMVYLQKENIIDESGMPKERFSAEFPKEGPSILRIQQVVRGDSAAYFCASSPMTGGNEAFFGQGTRLTVV.

The chain is built from TRBV10-3 and TRBJ1-3, with 8 bases lining up with TRBD1. V lost 0 bases to trimming and J lost 8 bases; unmatched junction nucleotides: 12. Germline loops: CDR1 ENHRY, CDR2 SYGVKD. The CDR3 has 17 amino acids. CDR3: CAISESTEDRAGYTIYF. DNA for the CDR3: TGTGCCATCAGTGAGTCGACGGAGGACAGGGCAGGGTACACCATATATTTT.

The chain combines TRBV7-6 with TRBJ2-2; 7 bases are a match to TRBD1. Trimming took 1 base from V and 9 from J; bases not matched to a gene: 5. Looked up from germline, CDR1 is SGHVS and CDR2 is FNYEAQ. This CDR3 is built from 14 residues. Written as DNA, the CDR3 is TGTGCCAGCAGCTTAGGACAGGGTCGGAGGGAGCTGTTTTTT. Its translation: CASSLGQGRRELFF.

A remark on this clone: The junction differs from germline at one of its ends, possibly a read error. The chain combines TRBV13 with TRBJ2-1; D is ambiguous. Germline-derived CDR1 and CDR2 are PRHDT and FYEKMQ (reference sequence). The CDR3 is 16 residues long. The CDR3 sequence: CASSLGSLDIRREQFF. The CDR3 DNA follows: TGTGCCAGCAGCCTAGGTAGCCTAGATATTAGACGTGAGCAGTTCTTC. Supplemented by reference TRBV13 and TRBJ2-1, the full variable domain reads AAGVIQSPRHLIKEKRETATLKCYPIPRHDTVYWYQQGPGQDPQFLISFYEKMQSDKGSIPDRFSAQQFSDYHSELNMSSLELGDSALYFCASSLGSLDIRREQFFGPGTRLTVL.

The table lists this clone with a count of one. The V call is TRBV7-9, the J call TRBJ2-3, with 16 bases aligning to TRBD2. After removal of 6 bases from V and 5 bases from J, the junction contained 8 bases not matched to a gene. Germline lookup yields CDR1 SEHNR and CDR2 FQNEAQ (reference sequence). This CDR3 is built from 17 residues. CDR3 sequence (DNA): TGTGCCAGCAGGGGGACTAGCGGGAGGGCCCATGTAGATACGCAGTATTTT. Translated, it gives CASRGTSGRAHVDTQYF.

V gene TRBV29-1 combines with J gene TRBJ2-2; unclear D gene. The V end lost 7 bases, the J end lost 1 base, and 13 bases lay between the germline ends. The CDR3 has 14 amino acids. CDR1 is SQVTM and CDR2 is ANQGSEA in the germline V gene. The CDR3 region has the DNA TGCAGCGCCACCCAGACTGGGAACACCGGGGAGCTGTTTTTT. This encodes CSATQTGNTGELFF.

The gene calls are TRBV9 and TRBJ1-2, with D possibly matching TRBD1 (6 bases). V lost 4 bases and J 1 base, leaving 11 bases between the germline ends. This CDR3 spans 14 amino acids. The germline V gene encodes CDR1 SGDLS and CDR2 YYNGEE. CDR3 sequence reads: CASSSGGLNYGYTF. CDR3 DNA sequence: TGTGCCAGCAGCTCCGGGGGGCTTAACTATGGCTACACCTTC.

The J gene is TRBJ2-7, the V gene TRBV5-1, with a tentative D call TRBD1 (6 bases). V shed 4 bases and J shed 6 bases, with 17 bases lying between them. CDR1 and CDR2 (germline): SGHRS, YFSETQ. This CDR3 has 14 amino acids. The CDR3 loop is CASSLYRDKPEQYF. CDR3 nucleotides: TGCGCCAGCAGCCTTTACAGGGATAAGCCCGAGCAGTACTTC. The variable domain in full, completed from reference TRBV5-1 and TRBJ2-7, reads KAGVTQTPRYLIKTRGQQVTLSCSPISGHRSVSWYQQTPGQGLQFLFEYFSETQRNKGNFPGRFSGRQFSNSRSEMNVSTLELGDSALYLCASSLYRDKPEQYFGPGTRLTVT.

The V gene is TRBV6-5, the J gene TRBJ2-6, with D unresolved. This CDR3 comprises 16 residues. V lost 2 bases, J lost 0 bases, and 8 bases lay in between. Germline V gives CDR1 MNHEY, CDR2 SVGAGI. The CDR3 nucleotides are TGTGCCAGCAGTTACGAAGGCGGCTCTGGGGCCAACGTCCTGACTTTC. Amino acids: CASSYEGGSGANVLTF.

This clone was picked up one time. The chain uses TRBV7-8 and TRBJ2-7; possibly TRBD1 for D (5 bases). Trimming stripped 2 bases from V and 3 bases from J, with 8 bases between. Per germline, CDR1 SGHVS and CDR2 FQNEAQ. The CDR3 is made up of 13 amino acids. The CDR3 sequence: CASSLSQGYEQYF. CDR3 sequence (DNA): TGTGCCAGCAGCTTAAGTCAGGGCTACGAGCAGTACTTC. The full variable domain, in which reference TRBV7-8 and TRBJ2-7 provide the parts outside the CDR3, is GAGVSQSPRYKVAKRGQDVALRCDPISGHVSLFWYQQALGQGPEFLTYFQNEAQLDKSGLPSDRFFAERPEGSVSTLKIQRTQQEDSAVYLCASSLSQGYEQYFGPGTRLTVT.

The genes are TRBV4-3 and TRBJ1-5; unclear D gene. The CDR3 has 13 residues. The V and J ends lost 8 bases and 0 bases respectively, with 8 bases between them. CDR1 is LGHNA and CDR2 is YSLEER in the germline V gene. The CDR3 bases are TGCGCCAGCTCCAACACTAGCAATCAGCCCCAGCATTTT. Amino acid sequence: CASSNTSNQPQHF.

This sequence joins TRBV5-6 and TRBJ1-2; D is unresolved. CDR1 SGHDT and CDR2 YYEEEE come from the germline V gene. Trimming removed 4 bases at V and 4 bases at J, with 8 bases between. The CDR3 contains 12 residues. The CDR3 DNA is TGTGCCAGCAGCCAATTCAGCTATGGCTACACCTTC. Encoded protein: CASSQFSYGYTF.

The chain recombines TRBV19 with TRBJ2-4; a possible D gene is TRBD2 (6 bases). Germline V gene sequence: CDR1 LNHDA, CDR2 SQIVND (reference sequence). Trimming pared 9 bases from V and 5 bases from J, leaving 14 bases between. The CDR3 covers 13 residues. The DNA for the CDR3 is TGTGCCAGAAGACTAGTCAAGCAAAACATTCAGTACTTC. As protein: CARRLVKQNIQYF.

V gene TRBV27 combines with J gene TRBJ2-2; 7 nucleotides agree with TRBD1. CDR3 length: 16 amino acids. V gave up 5 bases and J gave up 6 bases; unmatched junction bases: 12. Germline lookup yields CDR1 MNHEY and CDR2 SMNVEV (reference sequence). This CDR3 reads CASSGFREGASGELFF. CDR3 DNA sequence: TGTGCCAGCAGTGGGTTTCGTGAGGGGGCCTCCGGGGAGCTGTTTTTT.

The chain has TRBV5-5 and TRBJ1-5; D uncertain. The germline V gene encodes CDR1 SGHKS and CDR2 YYEKEE (reference sequence). The ends were cut back, 0 bases at V and 4 bases at J, with 11 bases in the middle. The CDR3 extends over 15 amino acids. The CDR3 sequence: CASSLVPTFNQPQHF. Here the CDR3 DNA reads TGTGCCAGCAGCTTGGTCCCAACATTTAATCAGCCCCAGCATTTT.

V gene TRBV6-1 combines with J gene TRBJ2-1; TRBD2 agrees at 7 bases. This CDR3 region has 16 residues. The germline CDR1 and CDR2 sequences are MNHNS and SASEGT. J gave up 7 bases and V 1 base, and 10 bases lay outside the gene matches. The CDR3 nucleotides read TGTGCCAGCAGTGAAGTCAGCGGGATGGGGAAAAATGAGCAGTTCTTC. Amino acids: CASSEVSGMGKNEQFF.